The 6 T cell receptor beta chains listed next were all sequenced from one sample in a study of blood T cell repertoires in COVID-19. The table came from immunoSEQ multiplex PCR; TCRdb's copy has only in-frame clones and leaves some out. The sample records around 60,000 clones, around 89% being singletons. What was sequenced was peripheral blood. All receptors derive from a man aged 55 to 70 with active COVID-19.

This chain's CDR3 is CASSGAGNQPQHF. DNA of the CDR3: TGTGCCAGCAGTGGGGCAGGCAATCAGCCCCAGCATTTT. The chain is built from TRBV25-1 and TRBJ1-5; no firm D call. V lost 4 bases, J lost 2 bases, and 6 bases lay in between. Germline V CDR1 and CDR2: MGHDK, SYGVNS. CDR3 length: 13 residues.

The CDR3 DNA reads TGTGCCAGCAGCAGGGCGGGAGGTGAAAAACTGTTTTTT. It specifies CASSRAGGEKLFF. This rearrangement joins TRBV9 to TRBJ1-4; no clear D. The CDR3 covers 13 residues. V lost 4 bases and J 7 bases, leaving 11 bases between the germline ends. Germline V gene lookup returns CDR1 SGDLS and CDR2 YYNGEE.

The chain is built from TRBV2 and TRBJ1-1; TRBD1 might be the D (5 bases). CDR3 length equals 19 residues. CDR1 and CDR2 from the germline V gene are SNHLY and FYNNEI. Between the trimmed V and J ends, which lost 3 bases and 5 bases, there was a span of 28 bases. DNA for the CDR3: TGTGCCAGCAGTGACAGAAACAACCTCCCGGGCAGGGCGAGGACTGAAGCTTTCTTT. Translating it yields CASSDRNNLPGRARTEAFF.

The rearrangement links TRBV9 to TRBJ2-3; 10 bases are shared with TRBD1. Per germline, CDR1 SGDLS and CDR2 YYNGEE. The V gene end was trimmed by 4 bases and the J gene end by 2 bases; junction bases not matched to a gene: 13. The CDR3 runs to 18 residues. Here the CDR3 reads CASSLSRGGQGFTDTQYF. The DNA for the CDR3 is TGTGCCAGCAGCCTCTCACGAGGGGGACAGGGGTTCACAGATACGCAGTATTTT.

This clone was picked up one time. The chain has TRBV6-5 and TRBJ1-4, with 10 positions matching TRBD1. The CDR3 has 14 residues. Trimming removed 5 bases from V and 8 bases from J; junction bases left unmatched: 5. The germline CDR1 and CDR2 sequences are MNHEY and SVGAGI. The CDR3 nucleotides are TGTGCCAGCAGTCGGGACAGGGGTTTAGAAAAACTGTTTTTT. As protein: CASSRDRGLEKLFF.

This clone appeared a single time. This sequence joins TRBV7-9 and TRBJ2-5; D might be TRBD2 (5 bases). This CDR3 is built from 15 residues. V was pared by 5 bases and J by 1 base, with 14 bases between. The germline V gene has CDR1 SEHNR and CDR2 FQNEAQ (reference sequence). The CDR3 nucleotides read TGTGCCAGCAGCCGCCGACGGGGTACCCAAGAGACCCAGTACTTC. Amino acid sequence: CASSRRRGTQETQYF.